These 10 T cell receptor beta chains share one sample of origin, sequenced in a study of T cell responses to AZD1222 COVID-19 vaccine. The protocol was immunoSEQ multiplex PCR, while the TCRdb copy is restricted to in-frame clones and leaves out a portion. Among more than 85,000 clones listed, approximately 88% were seen once. The specimen was peripheral blood, collected on day 0 of AZD1222 vaccination. Receptors were obtained from an adult in good health.

This chain links TRBV29-1 with TRBJ2-3; D uncertain. The CDR3 spans 13 residues. Germline CDR1 SQVTM, CDR2 ANQGSEA. The ends were cut back, 4 bases at V and 2 bases at J, with 10 bases in the middle. CDR3 amino acids: CSVGVRYTDTQYF. CDR3 coding DNA: TGCAGCGTTGGGGTCAGATACACAGATACGCAGTATTTT.

The count of this clone is one. The chain joins TRBV21-1 to TRBJ1-2. TRBV21-1 counts as a pseudogene. There are 13 residues in the CDR3. The CDR3 sequence: CASSKAQLYGYTF. CDR3 sequence (DNA): TGTGCCAGCAGCAAAGCGCAACTCTATGGCTACACCTTC.

The chain links TRBV28 to TRBJ1-4; the D gene is possibly TRBD1 (6 bases). CDR1 and CDR2 (germline): MDHEN, SYDVKM. The CDR3 is 15 residues long. V lost 3 bases and J lost 7, with 15 bases in between. Written as DNA, the CDR3 is TGTGCCAGCAGTTTGGGTAAAGGGGGTCGTGAAAAACTGTTTTTT. Translated, it gives CASSLGKGGREKLFF.

The chain carries TRBV28 and TRBJ1-1, with 8 bases identical to TRBD1. The ends lost 6 bases at V and 2 bases at J; junction bases unmatched: 8. The germline CDR1 and CDR2 sequences are MDHEN and SYDVKM. The CDR3 extends over 15 amino acids. This chain's CDR3 is CASRLLGQGNTEAFF. The CDR3 nucleotides are TGTGCCAGCAGACTCCTCGGACAGGGCAACACTGAAGCTTTCTTT.

The V call is TRBV6-6, the J call TRBJ2-4, with 7 bases aligning to TRBD1. J lost 4 bases, V lost 6 bases, and 6 bases had no gene match. Germline V gene sequence: CDR1 MNHNY, CDR2 SVGAGI (reference sequence). The CDR3 spans 14 residues. The CDR3 spells CASRGGQRKNIQYF. The DNA for the CDR3 is TGTGCCAGCAGAGGGGGACAGAGAAAAAACATTCAGTACTTC.

The rearrangement joins TRBV21-1 to TRBJ1-5. TRBV21-1 is classified as a pseudogene. The CDR3 length is 14 residues. As DNA, the CDR3 is TGTGCCAGCAGCAAACGGCCAGGCAATCAGCCCCAGCATTTT. Translated: CASSKRPGNQPQHF.

This chain joins TRBV27 and TRBJ1-1; unclear D gene. The CDR3 runs 13 residues. V lost 7 bases, J lost 2 bases, and 11 bases lay in between. From germline, CDR1 is MNHEY and CDR2 SMNVEV (reference sequence). The CDR3, as DNA: TGTGCCAGCAAAATTCGCGGTAACACTGAAGCTTTCTTT. This encodes CASKIRGNTEAFF.

The rearrangement links TRBV3-1 (or the pseudogene TRBV3-2) to TRBJ1-6, with a possible D match to TRBD1 (6 bases). V was pared by 6 bases and J by 7 bases, with 13 bases between. Germline-derived CDR1 and CDR2 are LGHDT and YNNKEL (reference sequence). The length of the CDR3 is 14 residues. CDR3 residues: CASRQGIPNSPLHF. DNA of the CDR3: TGTGCCAGCAGGCAGGGGATCCCAAATTCACCCCTCCACTTT.

This clone has just a few counts. The chain is built from TRBV2 and TRBJ2-7; TRBD2 matches at 14 bases. J was trimmed by 6 bases and V by 9 bases; bases with no gene match: 10. The CDR3 loop spans 15 amino acids. Germline CDR1 is SNHLY and CDR2 is FYNNEI. The CDR3 region is CARKGGTSGSSEQYF. CDR3 nucleotides: TGTGCCAGAAAAGGGGGGACTAGCGGGAGTTCCGAGCAGTACTTC. Based on the CDR3 plus reference TRBV2 and TRBJ2-7, the full variable domain is EPEVTQTPSHQVTQMGQEVILRCVPISNHLYFYWYRQILGQKVEFLVSFYNNEISEKSEIFDDQFSVERPDGSNFTLKIRSTKLEDSAMYFCARKGGTSGSSEQYFGPGTRLTVT.

The rearrangement uses TRBV2 and TRBJ1-3, with 7 bases that match TRBD1. This CDR3 has 14 residues. CDR1 SNHLY and CDR2 FYNNEI come from the germline V gene. Losses at the gene ends were 6 bases for V and 4 bases for J; bases not matched to a gene: 6. The CDR3 reads CASSDRVSGNTIYF. The CDR3 bases are TGTGCCAGCAGCGACAGGGTATCGGGAAACACCATATATTTT. Based on the CDR3 plus reference TRBV2 and TRBJ1-3, the full variable domain is EPEVTQTPSHQVTQMGQEVILRCVPISNHLYFYWYRQILGQKVEFLVSFYNNEISEKSEIFDDQFSVERPDGSNFTLKIRSTKLEDSAMYFCASSDRVSGNTIYFGEGSWLTVV.